These T cell receptor beta chains were read from a single sample in a study of neoadjuvant anti-PD-1 for oral cavity cancer. Assay: immunoSEQ multiplex PCR; the TCRdb copy retains only in-frame clones and omits some. The repertoire holds more than 50,000 clones, with 65% to 85% as singletons. Sequencing was performed on PBMCs, taken before nivolumab (anti-PD-1) treatment. The receptors were sampled from a person aged 35 to 85 with oral cavity squamous cell carcinoma. Both conserved end residues are part of each CDR3. Fields, in order: V gene, clone size, J gene, D gene, CDR3 protein, CDR3 DNA. The D gene is left open where the match is weak. Only some rows state a clone size, as once, few, many or a class for expanded clones.

TRBV5-1	NA	TRBJ1-4	NA	CASSLVSVGGGNEKLFF	TGCGCCAGCAGCTTGGTTTCGGTCGGGGGAGGAAATGAAAAACTGTTTTTT
TRBV29-1	NA	TRBJ1-1	NA	CSVFDSAEAFF	TGCAGCGTTTTTGACAGCGCTGAAGCTTTCTTT
TRBV5-1	NA	TRBJ2-1	NA	CASSSDFGGEQFF	TGCGCCAGCAGCTCCGATTTTGGAGGTGAGCAGTTCTTC
TRBV28	few	TRBJ1-1	TRBD1	CASSSRQGGVFF	TGTGCCAGCAGCTCCCGACAGGGGGGGGTTTTCTTT
TRBV5-4	NA	TRBJ1-2	TRBD1	CASSLEVVDRGDGYTF	TGTGCCAGCAGCTTGGAAGTCGTGGACAGGGGTGATGGCTACACCTTC
TRBV29-1	NA	TRBJ1-1	NA	CSGGTSEAFF	TGCAGCGGGGGGACATCTGAAGCTTTCTTT
TRBV27	NA	TRBJ2-7	NA	CASSPRGLYSYEQYF	TGTGCCAGCAGCCCCCGGGGCCTCTACTCCTACGAGCAGTACTTC
TRBV6-4	NA	TRBJ2-1	TRBD2	CASSDRPGLAGGKNEQFF	TGTGCCAGCAGTGACCGCCCTGGACTAGCGGGGGGAAAAAATGAGCAGTTCTTC
TRBV29-1	NA	TRBJ2-1	NA	CSVEGQTRYEQFF	TGCAGCGTTGAAGGCCAGACTAGGTATGAGCAGTTCTTC
TRBV9	NA	TRBJ1-6	NA	CASSVAGDGNSPLHF	TGTGCCAGCAGCGTAGCCGGGGACGGTAATTCACCCCTCCACTTT
TRBV19	NA	TRBJ2-7	NA	CASSIGGRTSYEQYF	TGTGCCAGTAGTATAGGGGGACGAACCTCCTACGAGCAGTACTTC
TRBV5-6	NA	TRBJ1-6	NA	CASSSNPGLNSPLHF	TGTGCCAGCAGCTCGAACCCGGGGCTTAATTCACCCCTCCACTTT
TRBV27	NA	TRBJ2-5	NA	CASSLQGYGSGGETQYF	TGTGCCAGCAGTTTGCAGGGGTATGGGTCAGGCGGAGAGACCCAGTACTTC
TRBV5-4	NA	TRBJ1-2	TRBD1	CASREAGQGPGYTF	TGTGCCAGCAGGGAAGCGGGACAGGGGCCCGGCTACACCTTC
TRBV5-4	NA	TRBJ2-5	NA	CASSLNWGLQETQYF	TGTGCCAGCAGCTTGAATTGGGGGCTCCAAGAGACCCAGTACTTC
TRBV5-1	NA	TRBJ1-3	NA	CASSPTAPSSGNTIYF	TGCGCCAGCAGCCCCACCGCCCCGAGCTCTGGAAACACCATATATTTT
TRBV2	NA	TRBJ2-7	TRBD1	CASKGPNLQGVSYEQYF	TGTGCCAGCAAGGGGCCTAACTTACAGGGGGTTTCCTACGAGCAGTACTTC
TRBV5-4	NA	TRBJ1-2	TRBD1	CASSLDWTGDIEYGYTF	TGTGCCAGCAGCTTGGACTGGACAGGGGATATCGAATATGGCTACACCTTC
TRBV2	NA	TRBJ2-4	NA	CASSPSFGGPRAKNIQYF	TGTGCCAGCAGTCCCAGTTTCGGGGGGCCTCGGGCCAAAAACATTCAGTACTTC
TRBV9	NA	TRBJ2-1	NA	CASSVDGQGLYNEQFF	TGTGCCAGCAGCGTAGACGGCCAGGGGCTCTACAATGAGCAGTTCTTC
TRBV11-2	NA	TRBJ2-7	TRBD2	CASSLVAGASYEQYF	TGTGCCAGCAGCTTAGTAGCGGGGGCCTCCTACGAGCAGTACTTC
TRBV29-1	NA	TRBJ2-5	NA	CSVDGPQETQYF	TGCAGCGTTGACGGTCCCCAAGAGACCCAGTACTTC
TRBV7-2	once	TRBJ2-5	NA	CASSYYREAETQYF	TGTGCCAGCAGCTACTACAGGGAAGCGGAGACCCAGTACTTC
TRBV28	NA	TRBJ1-2	TRBD1	CAGQTGNYGYTF	TGTGCCGGCCAGACAGGGAACTATGGCTACACCTTC
TRBV7-9	NA	TRBJ1-4	NA	CASSLGVGGEKLFF	TGTGCCAGCAGCTTAGGCGTGGGTGGTGAAAAACTGTTTTTT
TRBV6-5	NA	TRBJ2-7	NA	CASSYGDTGSYEQYF	TGTGCCAGCAGTTATGGCGACACCGGCTCCTACGAGCAGTACTTC
TRBV25-1	NA	TRBJ1-4	NA	CASSDIVGSSTNEKLFF	TGTGCCAGCAGTGACATCGTGGGCAGCTCAACTAATGAAAAACTGTTTTTT
TRBV18	NA	TRBJ1-1	NA	CASSVDRYTEAFF	TGTGCCAGCTCAGTCGACAGATACACTGAAGCTTTCTTT
TRBV29-1	NA	TRBJ2-3	TRBD1	CSVVDRSPVDTQYF	TGCAGCGTTGTGGACAGGTCTCCGGTGGATACGCAGTATTTT
TRBV27	NA	TRBJ2-3	TRBD2	CASSLLTQGGLIPDTQYF	TGTGCCAGCAGTTTACTAACTCAGGGAGGGTTAATCCCAGATACGCAGTATTTT
TRBV4-1	NA	TRBJ1-2	NA	CASSRDEQEDYGYTF	TGCGCCAGCAGCCGGGACGAGCAGGAAGACTATGGCTACACCTTC